This T cell receptor beta chain is drawn from a study of T-cell memory formation after mild COVID-19. About the study: TCR clusters were mostly donor specific.

UMIs and sample barcodes were carried by the TCR alpha and TCR beta cDNA libraries that 5'RACE produced using constant-segment primers. MiXCR, run by TCRdb on the 5' RACE reads, gives a single entry per CDR3 protein. The data hold 450,000 to 700,000 distinct CDR3 sequences, with about 20% observed a single time. This clonotype has ten or more counts. The antigen remains unidentified. Notes on the study in general: CD4+ contracting clones were found mainly in CM and EM, and CD8+ ones in EMRA.

Looked up from germline, CDR1 is MGHRA and CDR2 is YSYEKL. The V segment lost 1 base and the J segment 3 bases; nucleotides outside the gene matches: 4. The CDR3 runs 16 residues. This TCR derives from an adult woman who had mild COVID-19 (a few samples of this study predate the infection). Cell type and time point are not known. Sequencing used PBMCs or a T cell subset sorted from them (not recorded which). The chain uses TRBV4-1 and TRBJ2-7, with TRBD2 matching over 12 bases. The DNA of the CDR3 is TGCGCCAGCAGCCAAGCGGCGACTAGCGGGGGCTACGAGCAGTACTTC. Protein sequence: CASSQAATSGGYEQYF.